This T cell receptor beta chain originates from a study of metastatic and nonmetastatic thyroid tumors (dated by TCRdb to between 2020 and 2021). With regard to the full study: The researchers compared repertoires between peripheral blood samples and tumor or nodule tissue samples from patients with malignant or benign thyroid disease.

Overall study results and their limits: In both blood and tumor samples, TCR beta diversity was reported to be significantly higher in malignant tumors than in benign nodules.

Library creation used PCR. The sequencer was an Illumina HiSeq 4000. High-throughput sequencing was used to profile the TCR beta-chain CDR3 region of every patient. The authors' analysis ran thus. A classifier to discriminate distant-metastatic papillary thyroid cancer patients was built from CDR3 differences across clinicopathological groups. The Shannon index was used to measure repertoire diversity, and the Morisita-Horn index was used to measure how similar tumor and blood repertoires were. TCRdb itself trimmed the public reads at Q25 with fastp, ran MiXCR and retained productive beta chains. The V and J calls and clone size come from TCRdb's table, not from the authors' own analysis. The table for this sample lists approximately 25,000 clones; 13% of them were counted only once. The top ten clones comprise around 15% of the sample. None of the patients had been given any treatment before thyroid surgery. Patient clinical samples collected from about 2011 to 2019 were retrospectively analysed using T-cell receptor beta sequencing.

This clone was found many times. No cognate antigen has been identified for it. No qualities accompany the bases; no much larger clone lies one base away. The germline V gene (reference sequence) supplies CDR1 LNHDA and CDR2 SQIVND. From V the trimming removes 3 bases and from J it removes 4 bases, while the gene matches leave 1 base of the junction unaccounted for. The CDR3 contains 14 residues, cysteine and phenylalanine counted. Only the CDR3 DNA stays, 42 bases, in frame from base 1. The sample comprised blood. The chain employs TRBV19 and TRBJ2-1, and 9 bases in between align with TRBD2. The sequence was collected from a female donor with papillary thyroid cancer or a benign thyroid nodule (not recorded which). Some clones in this sample may be carry-over from other donors' samples. This receptor carries the CDR3 CASSIGLAYNEQFF. The nucleotide sequence is given as TGTGCCAGTAGTATCGGACTAGCGTACAATGAGCAGTTCTTC.